The rows below give T cell receptor beta chains drawn from one sample of a study of radiotherapy plus CTLA-4 blockade in lung cancer. Clones were sequenced by immunoSEQ multiplex PCR, and TCRdb holds only the in-frame ones, with some missing. The table shows some 77,000 clones, with around 88% occurring only once. The sample was peripheral blood, taken from a patient treated with radiotherapy plus ipilimumab. The receptor set was obtained from a human donor with non-small cell lung cancer who had a partial response to radiotherapy plus ipilimumab. CDR3s include the opening cysteine and the closing phenylalanine or tryptophan.

TRBV28 | CASSLYGGPGEQYF
TRBV29-1 | CSAAGLVKETQYF
TRBV5-1 | CASSLDGFGEQFF
TRBV28 | CASSPSGTAYNEQFF
TRBV7-9 | CASSLPRDRGISGANVLTF
TRBV18 | CASSLGQGVNYGYTF
TRBV7-9 | CASSLAGADTEAFF
TRBV28 | CASSGSGLAGVWETQYF
TRBV7-9 | CASSFLPVLAGGSNEQFF
TRBV7-9 | CASSLALLGQGYEQYF
TRBV29-1 | CSVIPGQHGYTF
TRBV18 | CASSQGTGELFF
TRBV21-1 | CASSKGQGFTCNEQFF
TRBV11-2 | CASSPLGLARRREQFF
TRBV5-1 | CASRPIYRGARNTGELFF
TRBV7-9 | CASSSRGATEAFF
TRBV28 | CASSLKALEQYF
TRBV5-4 | CASSDYGGSETGELFF
TRBV6-6 | CASSYSRSNTEAFF
TRBV6-1 | CASSVDRGGNGYTF
TRBV19 | CASTRLGPERYGYTF
TRBV6-6 | CASSYSQGTYEQYF
TRBV30 | CAWSVVQNNLLGTGELFF
TRBV4-3 | CASSQVINQPQHF
TRBV4-1 | CASSQDFGQAGTYNEQFF
TRBV9 | CASSPTTTGDYGYTF
TRBV5-1 | CASSAGIEEYF
TRBV15 | CATSEGAWEKDYNEQFF
TRBV15 | CATSRVVGAGTGETQYF
TRBV9 | CASSEMTGGGYTF
TRBV2 | CASRSTGGLGTDTQYF
TRBV28 | CAIKRDANTGELFF
TRBV28 | CASKSYQNTGELFF
TRBV28 | CASSFDKTGLRYEQYF